This T cell receptor beta chain came from a study of shared clonotypes between healthy human individuals (dated by TCRdb to the early 2020s). For the study in its entirety: A couple of women and a few men aged 18 to 49 years were included in the cohort. The study deeply sequenced blood TCR repertoires of about 5 healthy adults to estimate repertoire size and the extent of clonotype sharing between individuals. Different laboratories and diverse techniques were used to prepare libraries and sequence TCR repertoires, to increase sequencing depth and limit assay-specific biases. Each donor's leukapheresis produced roughly between about 0.9 and 9.5 billion PBMCs. For each donor, CD4 naive and CD4 memory were each given three plates, CD8 naive was given two plates, and CD8 memory was given one plate.

Healthy HIV-negative adults with no recently reported acute infections or vaccinations were included as donors. Only Caucasian adults living in Nashville, Tennessee, USA were represented among the donors. CD4+ T cells were enriched through magnetic negative selection, after which naive cells were positively selected on CD45RA and the remaining negative fraction served as the memory subset. After blood collection by leukapheresis, PBMCs were isolated using Ficoll-Histopaque density gradient centrifugation and then cryopreserved in the vapor phase of liquid nitrogen. Analytical flow cytometry was used to check the purity and quantity of every magnetically sorted T cell population. Genomic DNA was isolated from every sorted fraction and measured by UV absorbance on a Nanodrop 2000c. From the cysteine up to the phenylalanine, the CDR3 has a length of 16 residues. The retained sequence is limited to the CDR3, 48 bases, with the frame set at the first base. Ends trimmed: V by 4 bases, J by 7 bases; bases unmatched to a gene: 11. From the germline V gene (reference sequence), CDR1 is SGHNT and CDR2 is YYREEE.

For this clone: Its antigen is not yet known. No much larger clone is present one base from it, and per-base qualities are unavailable.

The paper's findings and limits, for the study overall: Compared with non-shared clonotypes, the clonotypes found in all four sorted-subset donors had higher generation probabilities. Even with the large sequencing depth, rarefaction of the sorted-subset datasets indicated that sequencing was incomplete. The genetic and exposure-history diversity represented was limited by the small number of donors. Pairwise subsampling led to the expectation that sequencing depth would affect the degree of clonotype sharing among donors. When a few donors were compared, the shared fraction of clonotypes was about 5% for naive CD4, more than 3% for naive CD8, 2% to 2.5% for memory CD4, and less than 0.45% for memory CD8. Naive subsets generally had larger estimated clonotype richness than memory subsets. Sampling was limited to blood, and TCR repertoires in tissue likely differ from TCR repertoires in blood.

TCR CDR3 regions were amplified from genomic DNA by multiplex PCR using the deep immunoSEQ assay. Extracted genomic DNA from each cell subset was spread evenly across all wells of several immunoSEQ 96-well plates, with each plate serving as a replicate. For sorted subsets, each replicate PCR was loaded with 200 ng genomic DNA, equivalent to 32,000 or so T cell genomes. Purified libraries were quantified with a Qubit 3.0 fluorometer, sized on a Bioanalyzer 2100, and re-quantified with the KAPA Library Quantification kit. Every immunoSEQ 96-well plate was sequenced on a dedicated single-read 150-cycle Illumina NextSeq 550 flow cell. As for the original processing: Because only junctional sequences without quality scores were contained in the immunoSEQ output, filtering matching that applied to full-length reads could not be performed. To assign V/J genes and CDR3, sequences were annotated against IMGT germline references using PyIR, a Python wrapper for IgBLAST v1.9. Reads were filtered out if the reads had weak V/J assignments (E-value above 1e-6), no CDR3, stop codons, out-of-frame junctions, or ambiguous translated residues. V3J clonotypes were defined as sequences sharing an identical inferred V gene, J gene, and CDR3 amino acid sequence. Percentage overlap between repertoires was computed as shared unique clonotypes divided by the size of the smaller repertoire. Richness of each repertoire was evaluated using RTK rarefaction, the Chao1 estimator, and Recon v2.1 estimates of unobserved clonotypes. For all TCRbeta clonotypes obtained by the gDNA method from a handful of donors, generation probabilities were computed with OLGA. Entries here come from immuneACCESS through TCRdb and include only in-frame sequences with V and J called. Some clones fail to appear in such tables; in the studies checked, an unresolved V gene covers under half of the shortfall, and the cause of the remainder is unknown. V, J and clone size derive from that table, while D and trimming were established from the DNA sequence. The sample includes a few million clones, with approximately 93% observed a single time. In total, the top ten clones hold around 0.4% of the sample.

Sequenced material: naive CD4+ T cells from PBMCs. Taken with the paper, the label for cell subset or site translates to: CD45RA+ positively selected. The sequence derives from a man aged 18 to 30 in good health. Some clones in this sample may be carry-over from other donors' samples. The V gene is TRBV5-4 and the J gene is TRBJ2-7, with 13 bases aligning to TRBD2. This receptor has the CDR3 CASSTLTSGRSLEQYF. The DNA is as follows: TGTGCCAGCAGCACCCTGACTAGCGGGAGGTCTTTGGAGCAGTACTTC. Reference TRBV5-4 and TRBJ2-7 genes cover what lies past the CDR3, so the full variable domain is ETGVTQSPTHLIKTRGQQVTLRCSSQSGHNTVSWYQQALGQGPQFIFQYYREEENGRGNFPPRFSGLQFPNYSSELNVNALELDDSALYLCASSTLTSGRSLEQYFGPGTRLTVT.